A single sample is the source of the 6 T cell receptor beta chains below, sequenced in a study of blood T cell repertoires in COVID-19. Profiled with immunoSEQ multiplex PCR; TCRdb holds only in-frame clones, not every one. The sample has about 45,000 clones, 88% seen once; the top ten hold 13% to 15%. What was sequenced was peripheral blood. The receptor set was obtained from a human donor in a cohort sampled during active COVID-19.

The rearrangement uses TRBV19 and TRBJ2-2; 9 bases agree with TRBD1. Germline V lookup: CDR1 LNHDA, CDR2 SQIVND (reference sequence). CDR3 length: 14 amino acids. With 11 bases clipped from V and 2 bases from J, the junction kept 6 bases outside the gene matches. CDR3 amino acids: CAGGTGPNTGELFF. CDR3 DNA sequence: TGTGCCGGTGGGACAGGGCCCAACACCGGGGAGCTGTTTTTT.

V and J are TRBV11-3 and TRBJ2-1; 7 nucleotides align to TRBD1. J was trimmed by 6 bases and V by 6 bases; bases with no gene match: 8. Per the germline V gene, CDR1 is SGHNT and CDR2 is YENEEA. This CDR3 comprises 14 residues. Written as DNA, the CDR3 is TGTGCCAGCAGTTGGACAGGTTGGGGCAATGAGCAGTTCTTC. Translating it yields CASSWTGWGNEQFF.

This chain uses TRBV27 with TRBJ1-4, with 9 bases identical to TRBD1. Germline CDR1 and CDR2: MNHEY and SMNVEV (reference sequence). This CDR3 region has 17 residues. Trimming removed 4 bases from V and 4 bases from J; junction bases left unmatched: 10. In DNA, the CDR3 is TGTGCCAGCAGTTCTCCCTCGACAGGGGGAGGTAATGAAAAACTGTTTTTT. Residues: CASSSPSTGGGNEKLFF.

The chain links TRBV18 to TRBJ1-1, with D maybe TRBD1 (6 bases). Deletions cut 3 bases from V and 1 base from J, with 15 bases between. The CDR3 runs to 16 residues. From germline, CDR1 is KGHSH and CDR2 LQKENI. CDR3 coding DNA: TGTGCCAGCTCACCCAGGGGACGAGACAAGAACACTGAAGCTTTCTTT. Translating it yields CASSPRGRDKNTEAFF.

The chain links TRBV9 to TRBJ2-7; tentative D call: TRBD1 (7 bases). The CDR3 is 14 residues long. Germline CDR1 reads SGDLS; CDR2 reads YYNGEE. With 3 bases removed from V and 6 bases from J, the gap between germline ends came to 16 bases. CDR3 loop: CASSARGQTIEQYF. The CDR3 coding sequence is TGTGCCAGCAGCGCGCGGGGACAGACGATCGAGCAGTACTTC.

This clone was detected only once. The chain employs TRBV7-8 and TRBJ1-2; D may be TRBD1 (5 bases). The CDR3 is 15 residues long. V lost 2 bases and J lost 2, with 12 bases in between. Germline assignment: CDR1 SGHVS and CDR2 FQNEAQ. CDR3 nucleotides: TGTGCCAGCAGCTTATCCAGGGTAGCCAACTATGGCTACACCTTC. Amino acid sequence: CASSLSRVANYGYTF. Filled out from reference TRBV7-8 and TRBJ1-2, the complete variable domain reads GAGVSQSPRYKVAKRGQDVALRCDPISGHVSLFWYQQALGQGPEFLTYFQNEAQLDKSGLPSDRFFAERPEGSVSTLKIQRTQQEDSAVYLCASSLSRVANYGYTFGSGTRLTVV.